A selection of T cell receptor beta chains follows, all from one sample in a study of T cell responses to AZD1222 COVID-19 vaccine. Here immunoSEQ multiplex PCR was the method, and the copy in TCRdb shows in-frame clones only, minus some. Among tens of thousands of clones listed, about 93% were seen once. This specimen was peripheral blood, taken 28 days after the second AZD1222 dose. The receptors were sampled from an adult who received the AZD1222 COVID-19 vaccine. The CDR3 runs from the conserved cysteine through the conserved F or W. A D gene is named only where the DNA matches it firmly. Clone size is given for some rows only: seen once, a few or many times, or a class if the clone is expanded.

J gene: TRBJ1-2; clone size: -; V gene: TRBV7-6; D gene: -; CDR3 DNA: TGTGCCAGCAGCCCCGGACATGGAGGTTTCTATGGCTACACCTTC; CDR3 protein: CASSPGHGGFYGYTF
J gene: TRBJ1-2; clone size: -; V gene: TRBV7-9; D gene: TRBD1; CDR3 DNA: TGTGCCAGCAGCTTTGGGCCCCTTGGACAGGCCTCTGGCTACACCTTC; CDR3 protein: CASSFGPLGQASGYTF
J gene: TRBJ1-6; clone size: once; V gene: TRBV10-3; D gene: TRBD1; CDR3 DNA: TGTGCCATCAGTGAACGGACAGGGGAGAATTCACCCCTCCACTTT; CDR3 protein: CAISERTGENSPLHF
J gene: TRBJ2-2; clone size: -; V gene: TRBV11-3; D gene: TRBD1; CDR3 DNA: TGTGCCAGCAGCCCGGGACAGGGATTTACCGGGGAGCTGTTTTTT; CDR3 protein: CASSPGQGFTGELFF
J gene: TRBJ1-2; clone size: -; V gene: TRBV9; D gene: -; CDR3 DNA: TGTGCCAGCAGCGTTGGGGGTAACTATGGCTACACCTTC; CDR3 protein: CASSVGGNYGYTF
J gene: TRBJ2-1; clone size: -; V gene: TRBV7-2; D gene: TRBD2; CDR3 DNA: TGTGCCAGCAGCTTGGGACTAGCGGATTACAATGAGCAGTTCTTC; CDR3 protein: CASSLGLADYNEQFF
J gene: TRBJ2-1; clone size: -; V gene: TRBV20-1; D gene: -; CDR3 DNA: TGCAGTGCCAGTCATTGGGGTAGCTCCTACAATGAGCAGTTCTTC; CDR3 protein: CSASHWGSSYNEQFF
J gene: TRBJ1-5; clone size: -; V gene: TRBV5-6; D gene: TRBD1; CDR3 DNA: TGTGCCAGCAGCTTGCCCGGGACAGGGGGCCTACTAGTTCAGCCCCAGCATTTT; CDR3 protein: CASSLPGTGGLLVQPQHF
J gene: TRBJ1-4; clone size: -; V gene: TRBV6-5; D gene: -; CDR3 DNA: TGTGCCAGCAGCCGTTATGTAGCCAGGGAGGAAAAACTGTTTTTT; CDR3 protein: CASSRYVAREEKLFF
J gene: TRBJ2-1; clone size: few; V gene: TRBV7-9; D gene: -; CDR3 DNA: TGTGCCAGCAGCTTAGCGGGTGGTAATGAGCAGTTCTTC; CDR3 protein: CASSLAGGNEQFF
J gene: TRBJ2-2; clone size: -; V gene: TRBV27; D gene: TRBD2; CDR3 DNA: TGTGCCAGCAGTTTTTGGGGAGGGGGGGAGCTGTTTTTT; CDR3 protein: CASSFWGGGELFF
J gene: TRBJ1-1; clone size: once; V gene: TRBV6-2/TRBV6-3; D gene: -; CDR3 DNA: TGTGCCAGCAGTTACTCGATCGCAGGGAACACTGAAGCTTTCTTT; CDR3 protein: CASSYSIAGNTEAFF
J gene: TRBJ1-1; clone size: -; V gene: TRBV28; D gene: -; CDR3 DNA: TGTGCCAGCAGTTTTGTCCGTATGAACACTGAAGCTTTCTTT; CDR3 protein: CASSFVRMNTEAFF
J gene: TRBJ1-5; clone size: -; V gene: TRBV7-2; D gene: -; CDR3 DNA: TGTGCCAGCAGCTTGATGGGACGGTTGAATCAGCCCCAGCATTTT; CDR3 protein: CASSLMGRLNQPQHF
J gene: TRBJ2-3; clone size: -; V gene: TRBV5-1; D gene: -; CDR3 DNA: TGCGCCAGCAGCGGGGGGTTGCCTAGCACAGATACGCAGTATTTT; CDR3 protein: CASSGGLPSTDTQYF
J gene: TRBJ2-5; clone size: -; V gene: TRBV6-5; D gene: -; CDR3 DNA: TGTGCCAACACCCTGACAATTGGGGCCCAAGAGACCCAGTACTTC; CDR3 protein: CANTLTIGAQETQYF
J gene: TRBJ2-5; clone size: -; V gene: TRBV12-3/TRBV12-4; D gene: -; CDR3 DNA: TGTGCCAGCAGTTTGAGAGAGACCCAGTACTTC; CDR3 protein: CASSLRETQYF
J gene: TRBJ2-7; clone size: -; V gene: TRBV28; D gene: TRBD1; CDR3 DNA: TGTGCCAGCAGTTCAGGACAGGGTTCTCACCACGAGCAGTACTTC; CDR3 protein: CASSSGQGSHHEQYF
J gene: TRBJ1-1; clone size: -; V gene: TRBV27; D gene: TRBD1; CDR3 DNA: TGTGCCAGCAGTTTACGTGACAGGGGGCAAACTGAAGCTTTCTTT; CDR3 protein: CASSLRDRGQTEAFF
J gene: TRBJ2-7; clone size: -; V gene: TRBV30; D gene: -; CDR3 DNA: TGTGCCTGGAGTGTAGATAATGGCTACGAGCAGTACTTC; CDR3 protein: CAWSVDNGYEQYF
J gene: TRBJ1-2; clone size: -; V gene: TRBV19; D gene: TRBD1; CDR3 DNA: TGTGCCAGTATTGCCGCCGGGACAGGCGATGGCTACACCTTC; CDR3 protein: CASIAAGTGDGYTF
J gene: TRBJ1-3; clone size: -; V gene: TRBV2; D gene: TRBD1; CDR3 DNA: TGTGCCAGCAGTGAGCAGGGGGAAGACACCATATATTTT; CDR3 protein: CASSEQGEDTIYF
J gene: TRBJ2-3; clone size: -; V gene: TRBV19; D gene: -; CDR3 DNA: TGTGCCAGCGGGACCGTCCTCGGTGGGTATACGCAGTATTTT; CDR3 protein: CASGTVLGGYTQYF
J gene: TRBJ2-1; clone size: -; V gene: TRBV5-8; D gene: -; CDR3 DNA: TGTGCCAGCAGCTTTAGTCGGGGGGCCTCCTACAATGAGCAGTTCTTC; CDR3 protein: CASSFSRGASYNEQFF
J gene: TRBJ2-3; clone size: -; V gene: TRBV5-1; D gene: -; CDR3 DNA: TGCGCCAGCAGCTCGGGGGTTCCTAGCACAGATACGCAGTATTTT; CDR3 protein: CASSSGVPSTDTQYF
J gene: TRBJ2-7; clone size: once; V gene: TRBV6-6; D gene: -; CDR3 DNA: TGTGCCAGCATTAAAGTGGGGACCTACTACGAGCAGTACTTC; CDR3 protein: CASIKVGTYYEQYF